Below, 5 T cell receptor beta chains from the same sample are listed, as sequenced in a study of identical twins (dated by TCRdb to 2015 to 2016). Library preparation employed 5' RACE. TCRdb records Illumina HiSeq 2000 as the sequencer. In TCRdb, the public reads were trimmed at Q25 with fastp and aligned with MiXCR, with productive beta chains retained. Entries that share a CDR3 protein sequence are merged under the most common genes and DNA. The sample table contains hundreds of thousands of distinct CDR3 sequences; only one count was recorded for approximately 24% of them. Around 3% of the sample is in the top ten clones. These records were also assigned to another study, of T cells expressing NK-cell markers.

The sample comprised CD4+ T cells sorted from blood. The receptor source for this set is a woman aged 18-29 years in good health.

The chain is built from TRBV29-1 and TRBJ2-7; possible D gene TRBD2, 6 bases. This CDR3 comprises 12 residues. CDR1 SQVTM and CDR2 ANQGSEA come from the germline V gene. V was clipped by 6 bases and J by 4 bases, with 13 bases between them. The CDR3 DNA sequence: TGCAGCGTCCGGGACTGGCGTTACGAGCAGTACTTC. Protein sequence: CSVRDWRYEQYF.

The rearrangement links TRBV3-1 to TRBJ2-1, with D maybe TRBD1 (6 bases). The V end lost 1 base, the J end lost 0 bases, and 22 bases lay between the germline ends. Germline-derived CDR1 and CDR2 are LGHDT and YNNKEL (reference sequence). CDR3 size: 20 residues. The CDR3 protein is CASSQGPRWGQLSSYNEQFF. The DNA for the CDR3 is TGTGCCAGCAGCCAAGGACCGAGGTGGGGGCAACTAAGCTCCTACAATGAGCAGTTCTTC.

The chain uses TRBV24-1 and TRBJ1-4; 7 positions match TRBD1. The CDR3 runs 17 residues. The V segment lost 4 bases and the J segment 7 bases; nucleotides outside the gene matches: 14. Per the germline V gene, CDR1 is KGHDR and CDR2 is SFDVKD. The CDR3, as DNA: TGTGCCACCAGTGACAATGGGACAGCTGCGTCGGGTGAAAAACTGTTTTTT. Amino acid sequence: CATSDNGTAASGEKLFF.

The V and J genes are TRBV6-5 and TRBJ2-3, with D maybe TRBD2 (6 bases). The germline gives CDR1 MNHEY, CDR2 SVGAGI. This CDR3 is 15 amino acids long. The germline V and J ends were trimmed by 2 bases and 1 base, with 10 bases remaining between them. DNA for the CDR3: TGTGCCAGCAGTTACGGAGGGTCGCGCACAGATACGCAGTATTTT. Translating gives CASSYGGSRTDTQYF.

The chain couples TRBV3-1 to TRBJ1-3, with D uncertain. The CDR3 contains 15 residues. The germline V and J ends were trimmed by 4 bases and 0 bases, with 10 bases remaining between them. Germline loops: CDR1 LGHDT, CDR2 YNNKEL (reference sequence). The CDR3 DNA reads as TGTGCCAGCAGCCGAGTCAGTAGCTCTGGAAACACCATATATTTT. Residues: CASSRVSSSGNTIYF.